The 5 T cell receptor beta chains below all came from one sample that was sequenced in a study of PD-1 blockade in classical Hodgkin lymphoma (dated by TCRdb to 2019 to 2021). Libraries were made using the immunoSEQ multiplex PCR assay. This immuneACCESS table, as held by TCRdb, lists in-frame sequences with V and J called but not all clones. Of the missing ones, under half trace to an unresolved V gene in checked studies; the others have no known cause. The sample table holds 89,000 or so clones, of which roughly 91% were seen once. The top ten hold approximately 2.5% of the sample. The meaning of the sample's time point label: cycle 2 day 1 (C2D1) of nivolumab. Every trial patient had relapsed after autologous stem cell transplantation, and cohorts A, B and C differed in prior brentuximab vedotin exposure. Sequences were derived from peripheral blood mononuclear cells (PBMCs), sampled before the second cycle of nivolumab. The receptor set was obtained from a human donor with classical Hodgkin lymphoma.

The V and J genes are TRBV5-4 and TRBJ1-4, with 9 bases matching TRBD1. Unmatched junction bases numbered 13, after V lost 3 bases and J lost 7 bases. CDR3 length: 17 amino acids. The germline gives CDR1 SGHNT, CDR2 YYREEE (reference sequence). The CDR3 sequence is CASSSSTTGGWGEKLFF. The DNA for the CDR3 is TGTGCCAGCAGCTCATCAACTACAGGGGGCTGGGGTGAAAAACTGTTTTTT.

The chain recombines TRBV7-2 with TRBJ1-2, with no clear D. CDR1 is SGHTA and CDR2 is FQGNSA in the germline V gene. The V and J ends lost 2 bases and 2 bases respectively, with 9 bases between them. CDR3 length: 14 residues. The CDR3 region has the DNA TGTGCCAGCAGCTTAATTCGAGAGAACTATGGCTACACCTTC. Amino acid sequence: CASSLIRENYGYTF.

The chain joins TRBV28 to TRBJ2-3; TRBD2 aligns across 10 bases. The CDR3 sequence is 18 residues long. The ends lost 5 bases at V and 3 bases at J; junction bases unmatched: 14. Germline CDR1 MDHEN, CDR2 SYDVKM. The CDR3 DNA reads TGTGCCAGCAGTCTCCCCAGCGGGAGGGGGTTTCGTACAGATACGCAGTATTTT. Residues: CASSLPSGRGFRTDTQYF. Full variable domain (rest looked up from reference TRBV28 and TRBJ2-3): DVKVTQSSRYLVKRTGEKVFLECVQDMDHENMFWYRQDPGLGLRLIYFSYDVKMKEKGDIPEGYSVSREKKERFSLILESASTNQTSMYLCASSLPSGRGFRTDTQYFGPGTRLTVL.

This chain connects TRBV5-4 to TRBJ2-7; the match to TRBD1 covers 9 bases. CDR3 length: 13 residues. Trimming removed 4 bases from V and 5 bases from J; junction bases left unmatched: 4. Germline V gene lookup returns CDR1 SGHNT and CDR2 YYREEE (reference sequence). CDR3 sequence (DNA): TGTGCCAGCAGCGGAAGACAGGGGGACGAGCAGTACTTC. Translating it yields CASSGRQGDEQYF.

The chain has TRBV5-1 and TRBJ2-6, with 9 bases matching TRBD1. V trimming: 4 bases; J trimming: 8 bases; junction bases outside the gene matches: 10. The CDR3 consists of 16 residues. Germline V gene sequence: CDR1 SGHRS, CDR2 YFSETQ. CDR3 nucleotides: TGCGCCAGCAGCCCGGCACCGGGACAGGGCACCAACGTCCTGACTTTC. It encodes CASSPAPGQGTNVLTF. Full variable domain (remainder filled in from reference TRBV5-1 and TRBJ2-6): KAGVTQTPRYLIKTRGQQVTLSCSPISGHRSVSWYQQTPGQGLQFLFEYFSETQRNKGNFPGRFSGRQFSNSRSEMNVSTLELGDSALYLCASSPAPGQGTNVLTFGAGSRLTVL.